What follows are 21 T cell receptor beta chains derived from one specimen sequenced in a study of blood T cell repertoires in COVID-19. Clones were read by immunoSEQ multiplex PCR, and TCRdb kept only the in-frame ones, dropping some. The table shows 55,000 to 75,000 clones, with about 87% occurring only once. The sequencing input was peripheral blood. The receptors shown here come from a man aged 45-60 years with active COVID-19.

The chain carries TRBV28 and TRBJ1-4, with D possibly TRBD1 on 5 matching bases. V shed 1 base and J shed 13 bases, with 10 bases lying between them. The V gene's germline CDR1 is MDHEN and CDR2 SYDVKM. CDR3 length: 12 amino acids. The CDR3 sequence is CASSLYPGVLFF. CDR3 sequence (DNA): TGTGCCAGCAGTTTATACCCGGGGGTACTGTTTTTT.

V usage is TRBV7-2 and J usage is TRBJ1-4, with 7 bases identical to TRBD1. Germline V gene lookup returns CDR1 SGHTA and CDR2 FQGNSA. This CDR3 has 14 residues. The V segment lost 1 base and the J segment 8 bases; nucleotides outside the gene matches: 4. CDR3 DNA sequence: TGTGCCAGCAGCTTAGGACAGGGAGCGGAAAAACTGTTTTTT. Translated: CASSLGQGAEKLFF.

The V gene is TRBV5-4, the J gene TRBJ2-1, with a weak D call TRBD2 (6 bases). Germline-derived CDR1 and CDR2 are SGHNT and YYREEE (reference sequence). V lost 4 bases and J lost 6, with 14 bases in between. This CDR3 region has 14 residues. CDR3 bases: TGTGCCAGCAGCAGGGAGGTGAATCGCAATGAGCAGTTCTTC. Translation: CASSREVNRNEQFF.

The chain uses TRBV21-1 and TRBJ1-2; the table names TRBD1, a call not compared with the DNA. TRBV21-1 is annotated as a pseudogene. The CDR3 spans 16 residues. CDR3 sequence reads: CASSKGQCYSNYGYTF. Here the CDR3 DNA reads TGTGCCAGCAGCAAGGGACAGTGCTATTCTAACTATGGCTACACCTTC.

Here the CDR3 DNA reads TGTGCCAGCAGCCCCCAGGAGAGCGGGCCTACCTACGAGCAGTACTTC. As protein: CASSPQESGPTYEQYF. This chain joins TRBV9 and TRBJ2-7, with D possibly being TRBD2 (6 bases). The CDR3 consists of 16 residues. Germline CDR1 is SGDLS and CDR2 is YYNGEE. V was pared by 4 bases and J by 2 bases, with 19 bases between.

The chain is built from TRBV18 and TRBJ1-2; the D is unclear. CDR3 length: 13 amino acids. In germline, CDR1 is KGHSH, CDR2 LQKENI. V was pared by 5 bases and J by 4 bases, with 11 bases between. CDR3 sequence: CASSGSKIYGYTF. In DNA form, the CDR3 reads TGTGCCAGCTCAGGGAGTAAGATCTATGGCTACACCTTC.

The chain carries TRBV19 and TRBJ1-1; D gene uncertain. In germline, CDR1 is LNHDA, CDR2 SQIVND (reference sequence). V shed 5 bases and J shed 2 bases, with 18 bases lying between them. The CDR3 sequence is 16 residues long. CDR3 amino acids: CASSPRRWAVNTEAFF. The CDR3 DNA follows: TGTGCCAGTAGTCCACGAAGGTGGGCAGTTAACACTGAAGCTTTCTTT.

This chain uses TRBV28 with TRBJ2-1, with 14 bases matching TRBD2. The CDR3 is made up of 17 amino acids. Germline V gives CDR1 MDHEN, CDR2 SYDVKM. The trim removed 6 bases at V and 6 bases at J, leaving 10 bases unmatched. The CDR3: CASSPNTGTSGGNEQFF. CDR3 nucleotides: TGTGCCAGCAGCCCAAATACCGGGACTAGCGGGGGCAATGAGCAGTTCTTC.

V is TRBV4-2 and J is TRBJ1-4; D not resolved. Trimming removed 0 bases at V and 7 bases at J, with 6 bases between. CDR3 length: 13 amino acids. Germline assignment: CDR1 LGHNA and CDR2 YNFKEQ. This chain's CDR3 is CASSQERSEKLFF. The DNA of the CDR3 is TGTGCCAGCAGCCAAGAAAGGAGTGAAAAACTGTTTTTT.

The gene calls are TRBV4-1 and TRBJ1-3; D may be TRBD1 (6 bases). The germline V and J ends were trimmed by 1 base and 0 bases, with 16 bases remaining between them. The CDR3 totals 18 residues. Looked up from germline, CDR1 is MGHRA and CDR2 is YSYEKL. This CDR3 is CASSQVWTVGSSGNTIYF. The CDR3 bases are TGCGCCAGCAGCCAAGTGTGGACAGTAGGGAGCTCTGGAAACACCATATATTTT.

V gene TRBV7-8 combines with J gene TRBJ1-1; weak D call: TRBD1 (6 bases). There are 13 residues in the CDR3. V was trimmed by 4 bases and J by 7 bases, leaving 13 bases between them. CDR1 and CDR2 from the germline V gene are SGHVS and FQNEAQ. The CDR3 is CASSSGQLGEAFF. As DNA, the CDR3 is TGTGCCAGCAGCTCCGGACAGTTAGGTGAAGCTTTCTTT. Full variable domain (remainder filled in from reference TRBV7-8 and TRBJ1-1): GAGVSQSPRYKVAKRGQDVALRCDPISGHVSLFWYQQALGQGPEFLTYFQNEAQLDKSGLPSDRFFAERPEGSVSTLKIQRTQQEDSAVYLCASSSGQLGEAFFGQGTRLTVV.

This chain uses TRBV7-6 with TRBJ1-3; a possible D gene is TRBD1 (6 bases). Between the trimmed V and J ends, which lost 5 bases and 0 bases, there was a span of 11 bases. Germline V lookup: CDR1 SGHVS, CDR2 FNYEAQ. This CDR3 has 15 residues. The CDR3 reads CASSPGATSGNTIYF. DNA for the CDR3: TGTGCCAGCAGCCCAGGGGCGACCTCTGGAAACACCATATATTTT.

The chain has TRBV24-1 and TRBJ2-1; D is unresolved. The V end was cut by 2 bases, the J end by 8 bases, with 15 bases between. CDR1 is KGHDR and CDR2 is SFDVKD in the germline V gene. The CDR3 length is 15 residues. CDR3 sequence (DNA): TGTGCCACCAGTGATTCCAGAAACCCCGCCGATGAGCAGTTCTTC. It codes for CATSDSRNPADEQFF.

CDR3 sequence reads: CASSPPGQGGNEQYF. The CDR3 DNA follows: TGTGCCAGCAGCCCCCCGGGACAGGGGGGGAACGAGCAGTACTTC. The rearrangement joins TRBV7-9 to TRBJ2-7, with TRBD1 matching over 11 bases. Germline V gene data show CDR1 as SEHNR and CDR2 as FQNEAQ (reference sequence). The CDR3 consists of 15 residues. With V trimmed by 5 bases and J by 5 bases, 8 bases remained unmatched. The full variable domain, completed using reference TRBV7-9 and TRBJ2-7, is DTGVSQNPRHKITKRGQNVTFRCDPISEHNRLYWYRQTLGQGPEFLTYFQNEAQLEKSRLLSDRFSAERPKGSFSTLEIQRTEQGDSAMYLCASSPPGQGGNEQYFGPGTRLTVT.

V gene TRBV5-1 combines with J gene TRBJ2-1; 7 bases are shared with TRBD2. The germline gives CDR1 SGHRS, CDR2 YFSETQ. This CDR3 has 15 amino acids. V trimming: 3 bases; J trimming: 5 bases; junction bases outside the gene matches: 8. The CDR3 is CASSSTSWQHNEQFF. Written as DNA, the CDR3 is TGCGCCAGCAGCTCGACTAGCTGGCAACACAATGAGCAGTTCTTC.

The chain has TRBV21-1 and TRBJ2-2; the table's D call, TRBD2, has no DNA check behind it. TRBV21-1 corresponds to a pseudogene. The length of the CDR3 is 17 residues. The CDR3 spells CASSDSSGKIDTGELFF. CDR3 DNA sequence: TGTGCCAGCAGCGATTCGAGCGGGAAGATTGACACCGGGGAGCTGTTTTTT.

This clone was seen only once. J is TRBJ2-5 and V is TRBV5-1, with D perhaps matching TRBD1 (6 bases). Per the germline V gene, CDR1 is SGHRS and CDR2 is YFSETQ. V shed 4 bases and J shed 0 bases, with 16 bases lying between them. This CDR3 region has 16 residues. CDR3 in DNA: TGCGCCAGCAGCAAGACAGGTATAGGGCACCAAGAGACCCAGTACTTC. It codes for CASSKTGIGHQETQYF.

V and J are TRBV4-2 and TRBJ2-3; TRBD1 matches 7 bases. Germline assignment: CDR1 LGHNA and CDR2 YNFKEQ. V dropped 2 bases and J dropped 6; count of bases not matched to a gene: 11. The CDR3 contains 16 residues. The CDR3 loop reads CASSQTGTARADTQYF. CDR3 DNA sequence: TGTGCCAGCAGCCAAACAGGGACAGCTCGGGCCGATACGCAGTATTTT.

The CDR3 sequence: CASSPAALKNYGYTF. CDR3 nucleotide sequence: TGTGCCAGCAGCCCGGCCGCACTAAAAAACTATGGCTACACCTTC. This chain links TRBV7-6 with TRBJ1-2; D unresolved. Trimming removed 5 bases at V and 2 bases at J, with 15 bases between. Germline V lookup: CDR1 SGHVS, CDR2 FNYEAQ. This CDR3 region has 15 residues.

The chain links TRBV7-2 to TRBJ2-3, with D possibly TRBD2 on 6 matching bases. In germline, CDR1 is SGHTA, CDR2 FQGNSA. The CDR3 contains 15 residues. Between the trimmed V and J ends, which lost 0 bases and 2 bases, there was a span of 9 bases. CDR3 sequence reads: CASSLAGGYTDTQYF. The CDR3 DNA follows: TGTGCCAGCAGCTTAGCGGGAGGTTACACAGATACGCAGTATTTT.

V gene TRBV7-2 combines with J gene TRBJ2-7; D unclear. Germline CDR1 is SGHTA and CDR2 is FQGNSA. This CDR3 region has 13 residues. Between the trimmed V and J ends, which lost 1 base and 4 bases, there was a span of 8 bases. The CDR3 loop is CASSLDVYYEQYF. In DNA form, the CDR3 reads TGTGCCAGCAGCTTAGATGTATATTACGAGCAGTACTTC.